The 17 T cell receptor beta chains reported below all come from one sample, sequenced in a study of T cell changes during pregnancy in multiple sclerosis. The data were produced by immunoSEQ multiplex PCR, yet TCRdb's version contains in-frame clones alone and is incomplete. The sample shows some 60,000 clones, around nine tenths of them seen only once. The material was peripheral blood, obtained after pregnancy. These receptors all come from a female donor with multiple sclerosis, enrolled in a pregnancy study.

The rearrangement uses TRBV9 and TRBJ1-5; 12 nucleotides agree with TRBD1. Losses at the gene ends were 0 bases for V and 7 bases for J; bases not matched to a gene: 2. This CDR3 is 15 amino acids long. Germline values: CDR1 SGDLS, CDR2 YYNGEE. DNA of the CDR3: TGTGCCAGCAGCGTAGGGGGACAGGGGGCGCAGCCCCAGCATTTT. It is translated as CASSVGGQGAQPQHF.

The sample holds a few counts of this clone. This chain connects TRBV7-9 to TRBJ1-2, with 7 bases fitting TRBD1. There are 14 residues in the CDR3. Looked up from germline, CDR1 is SEHNR and CDR2 is FQNEAQ (reference sequence). V dropped 3 bases and J dropped 2; count of bases not matched to a gene: 3. CDR3 region: CASSFGQANYGYTF. The CDR3 DNA reads TGTGCCAGCAGCTTCGGACAGGCCAACTATGGCTACACCTTC.

The rearrangement uses TRBV28 and TRBJ2-2, with D tentatively TRBD1 (6 bases). CDR3 length: 16 residues. Trimming pared 6 bases from V and 2 bases from J, leaving 16 bases between. Germline loops: CDR1 MDHEN, CDR2 SYDVKM. DNA for the CDR3: TGTGCCAGCAGCTTGTCTCTGGGGGCTAACACCGGGGAGCTGTTTTTT. It translates to CASSLSLGANTGELFF.

V is TRBV28 and J is TRBJ1-6, with TRBD1 identical over 7 bases. The trim removed 3 bases at V and 2 bases at J, leaving 13 bases unmatched. This CDR3 spans 19 amino acids. Germline V gene sequence: CDR1 MDHEN, CDR2 SYDVKM. This CDR3 is CASSLNVGGEGTYNSPLHF. The CDR3 DNA reads TGTGCCAGCAGTTTGAATGTAGGGGGCGAAGGGACCTATAATTCACCCCTCCACTTT.

The chain employs TRBV2 and TRBJ1-2; TRBD1 is a possible D gene (5 bases). Trimming removed 9 bases at V and 5 bases at J, with 19 bases between. The V gene's germline CDR1 is SNHLY and CDR2 FYNNEI. This CDR3 has 14 amino acids. The CDR3 nucleotides read TGTGCCAGGAGAGGAGGGACGGTTAAGTATGGCTACACCTTC. Protein sequence: CARRGGTVKYGYTF.

This clone was detected once. V usage is TRBV7-2 and J usage is TRBJ1-4; 9 bases line up with TRBD1. CDR1 SGHTA and CDR2 FQGNSA come from the germline V gene. The CDR3 totals 18 residues. V gave up 5 bases and J gave up 7 bases; unmatched junction bases: 17. CDR3 protein: CASSAREGHRGRGEKLFF. The CDR3 region has the DNA TGTGCCAGCAGCGCGAGAGAAGGCCACAGGGGGCGGGGTGAAAAACTGTTTTTT.

CDR3 DNA: TGCGCCAGCAGCTTGGATGGTGGCCCAGGCAACGAGCAGTACTTC. Its translation: CASSLDGGPGNEQYF. V is TRBV5-1 and J is TRBJ2-7; D is unclear. V was cut by 0 bases and J by 5 bases, with 15 bases left in between. Germline CDR1 and CDR2: SGHRS and YFSETQ. The CDR3 totals 15 residues.

A few counts support this clone. J is TRBJ1-1 and V is TRBV5-6; D is unclear. V lost 3 bases, J lost 5 bases, and 8 bases lay in between. Germline V gene sequence: CDR1 SGHDT, CDR2 YYEEEE. The CDR3 spans 12 residues. The CDR3 nucleotides are TGTGCCAGCAGCTGGAGGGAGACTGAAGCTTTCTTT. Translation: CASSWRETEAFF.

This rearrangement joins TRBV25-1 to TRBJ1-6; D not resolved. Trimming left V 5 bases short and J 4 bases short, with 18 bases between. This CDR3 is 17 amino acids long. Germline assignment: CDR1 MGHDK and CDR2 SYGVNS. CDR3 protein: CASSFDGVFLYNSPLHF. The DNA for the CDR3 is TGTGCCAGCAGTTTTGACGGGGTATTTTTATATAATTCACCCCTCCACTTT.

The chain uses TRBV9 and TRBJ2-1, with D unresolved. The V gene's germline CDR1 is SGDLS and CDR2 YYNGEE. The V gene lost 0 bases and the J gene lost 0 bases, with 13 bases spanning the gap. The CDR3 is 17 residues long. The DNA for the CDR3 is TGTGCCAGCAGCGTAGCTCCGAGATCAACCTCCTACAATGAGCAGTTCTTC. Its translation is CASSVAPRSTSYNEQFF.

V usage is TRBV7-2 and J usage is TRBJ2-7; 8 nucleotides agree with TRBD1. J gave up 5 bases and V 4 bases, and 7 bases lay outside the gene matches. The CDR3 consists of 14 residues. Germline CDR1 SGHTA, CDR2 FQGNSA. This chain's CDR3 is CASSSQTGADEQYF. As DNA, the CDR3 is TGTGCCAGCAGCTCGCAGACAGGGGCCGACGAGCAGTACTTC.

This sequence joins TRBV10-3 and TRBJ1-2; D gene uncertain. Germline lookup yields CDR1 ENHRY and CDR2 SYGVKD. The CDR3 is made up of 14 amino acids. Trimming took off 0 bases at V and 4 bases at J, with 9 bases between the two ends. The CDR3 loop reads CAISESAGGYGYTF. The CDR3 DNA is TGTGCCATCAGTGAGTCGGCGGGCGGCTATGGCTACACCTTC.

The chain carries TRBV19 and TRBJ1-5; D ambiguous. This CDR3 contains 16 residues. Germline V gene lookup returns CDR1 LNHDA and CDR2 SQIVND (reference sequence). V lost 7 bases, J lost 1 base, and 17 bases lay in between. The CDR3 DNA follows: TGTGCCAGTAACCCCCTGAGGCGGCAGAGCAATCAGCCCCAGCATTTT. Protein sequence: CASNPLRRQSNQPQHF.

The CDR3 sequence is CASSLVTKQENTEAFF. In DNA, the CDR3 is TGTGCCAGCTCACTCGTCACGAAACAGGAGAACACTGAAGCTTTCTTT. V is TRBV18 and J is TRBJ1-1, with a weak D call TRBD1 (5 bases). The CDR3 loop spans 16 amino acids. V was clipped by 4 bases and J by 1 base, with 16 bases between them. The germline CDR1 and CDR2 sequences are KGHSH and LQKENI.

This chain joins TRBV6-6 and TRBJ2-3; 9 bases are shared with TRBD2. Germline V gene lookup returns CDR1 MNHNY and CDR2 SVGAGI (reference sequence). The trim removed 10 bases at V and 5 bases at J, leaving 16 bases unmatched. CDR3 size: 16 residues. CDR3 nucleotide sequence: TGTGCCACCAAAAGCCCCCAGCGGGGGGCGGGAGATACGCAGTATTTT. It translates to CATKSPQRGAGDTQYF.

CDR3 amino acids: CASSYGLAETQYF. The CDR3 bases are TGTGCCAGCAGTTATGGACTAGCGGAGACCCAGTACTTC. The chain uses TRBV5-5 and TRBJ2-5; 9 positions match TRBD2. After removal of 5 bases from V and 5 bases from J, the junction contained 4 bases not matched to a gene. The CDR3 covers 13 residues. CDR1 is SGHKS and CDR2 is YYEKEE in the germline V gene (reference sequence). The whole variable domain, remainder taken from reference TRBV5-5 and TRBJ2-5, is DAGVTQSPTHLIKTRGQQVTLRCSPISGHKSVSWYQQVLGQGPQFIFQYYEKEERGRGNFPDRFSARQFPNYSSELNVNALLLGDSALYLCASSYGLAETQYFGPGTRLLVL.

In this sample, this clone turned up once. The chain is built from TRBV15 and TRBJ1-1, with D maybe TRBD1 (6 bases). This CDR3 region has 15 residues. Trimming took 0 bases from V and 3 from J, leaving 11 bases between them. Germline V CDR1 and CDR2: LNHNV, YYDKDF (reference sequence). DNA for the CDR3: TGTGCCACCAGCAGAGATTGGGGGCTTGACACTGAAGCTTTCTTT. Its translation: CATSRDWGLDTEAFF.